The source of this T cell receptor beta chain is a study of blood T cell repertoires in COVID-19. Study as a whole: Some COVID-19 samples were acute and others convalescent; all came from the United States, Italy and Spain. Sample material is recorded as cDNA or gDNA derived from T cells, B-cell-depleted T cells, or PBMCs.

The CDR3 is 15 residues long. Unmatched junction bases numbered 9, after V lost 7 bases and J lost 2 bases. The germline CDR1 and CDR2 sequences are MNHEY and SVGAGI. In the study's own analysis: Reference gene primers were amplified, and this amplification served to estimate nucleated cell counts. Clones were sequenced by immunoSEQ multiplex PCR, and TCRdb holds only the in-frame ones, with some missing. V and J calls and clone size come straight from that table; D and trimming were deduced from the DNA. Here the sample spans around 77,000 clones, more than 90% being singletons. The chain is built from TRBV6-5 and TRBJ2-7; 9 nucleotides agree with TRBD2. The sequencing input was peripheral blood. This receptor was taken from a woman at least 80 years old with active or convalescent COVID-19. The CDR3 DNA sequence: TGTGCCAGCACTCGAGGGGAGCGGGGGGCCTACGAGCAGTACTTC. The encoded protein is CASTRGERGAYEQYF.